The 16 T cell receptor beta chains below come from one sample, sequenced in a study of T cells after yellow fever vaccination. TCRdb re-called the 5' RACE reads through MiXCR, storing one row per CDR3 protein. The sample lists about 360,000 distinct CDR3 sequences; over 5% were seen once. The sample consisted of PBMCs, taken 5 days after the yellow fever booster vaccination. These receptors originate from a man aged 25-40 years who received the YFV17D yellow fever vaccine.

This clonotype has at least ten counts. The CDR3 DNA reads TGTGCCAGCACGGGACTCTCCTACGAGCAGTACTTC. This translates into CASTGLSYEQYF. The rearrangement links TRBV6-6 to TRBJ2-7; possible D gene TRBD2, 6 bases. Looked up from germline, CDR1 is MNHNY and CDR2 is SVGAGI (reference sequence). This CDR3 region has 12 residues. V was trimmed by 7 bases and J by 0 bases, leaving 7 bases between them.

This clonotype was picked up many times. This chain uses TRBV5-1 with TRBJ2-7, with a weak D call TRBD2 (7 bases). This CDR3 spans 16 amino acids. Trimming stripped 5 bases from V and 6 bases from J, with 24 bases between. The germline CDR1 and CDR2 sequences are SGHRS and YFSETQ. CDR3 loop: CASSLGGGLGSSEQYF. The CDR3 DNA reads as TGCGCCAGCAGTTTAGGGGGAGGACTAGGCAGCAGCGAGCAGTACTTC. Full variable domain (missing parts from reference TRBV5-1 and TRBJ2-7): KAGVTQTPRYLIKTRGQQVTLSCSPISGHRSVSWYQQTPGQGLQFLFEYFSETQRNKGNFPGRFSGRQFSNSRSEMNVSTLELGDSALYLCASSLGGGLGSSEQYFGPGTRLTVT.

This clonotype was observed many times. The germline gene is not matched at one end of the junction; a read error may be the cause. The rearrangement joins TRBV14 to TRBJ2-5, with D perhaps matching TRBD1 (6 bases). Germline CDR1 is SGHDN and CDR2 is FVKESK. The CDR3 consists of 11 residues. As DNA, the CDR3 is TGCCAACCGGACAGTCAAGAGACCCAGTACTTC. Its translation is CQPDSQETQYF. Variable domain in full (rest from reference TRBV14 and TRBJ2-5): EAGVTQFPSHSVIEKGQTVTLRCDPISGHDNLYWYRRVMGKEIKFLLHFVKESKQDESGMPNNRFLAERTGGTYSTLKVQPAELEDSGVYFCQPDSQETQYFGPGTRLLVL.

This clonotype was observed at least ten times. The chain carries TRBV7-3 and TRBJ2-3; tentatively, D is TRBD2 (5 bases). Germline V gene data show CDR1 as SGHTA and CDR2 as FQGTGA. CDR3 size: 15 residues. V was cut by 5 bases and J by 0 bases, with 12 bases left in between. In nucleotides, the CDR3 is TGTGCCAGCAGCCTCGCTAGGACTAGCACAGATACGCAGTATTTT. Translating it yields CASSLARTSTDTQYF.

This clonotype was seen many times. V and J are TRBV12-3 or TRBV12-4 and TRBJ2-2; D remains unclear. Trimming stripped 8 bases from V and 5 bases from J, with 12 bases between. This CDR3 has 13 amino acids. CDR3 nucleotide sequence: TGTGCCAGCGAAACCGGAGTGACCGGGGAGCTGTTTTTT. Translating it yields CASETGVTGELFF.

This clonotype was found a few times. This chain joins TRBV4-3 and TRBJ2-3, with unresolved D. CDR1 and CDR2 (germline): LGHNA, YSLEER. This CDR3 is built from 14 residues. V lost 1 base to trimming and J lost 5 bases, with 10 bases between them. CDR3 nucleotide sequence: TGCGCCAGCAGCCAAGTTCGGGCCCGAGATACGCAGTATTTT. Translated, it gives CASSQVRARDTQYF.

This clonotype was counted only a few times. The gene calls are TRBV7-2 and TRBJ2-5, with D tentatively TRBD1 (6 bases). The CDR3 sequence is 12 residues long. With 6 bases removed from V and 5 bases from J, the gap between germline ends came to 10 bases. Per the germline V gene, CDR1 is SGHTA and CDR2 is FQGNSA. The CDR3 DNA reads TGTGCCAGCAGGGGGGCAGGGGAGACCCAGTACTTC. Encoded protein: CASRGAGETQYF. The full variable domain, rest sourced from reference TRBV7-2 and TRBJ2-5, is GAGVSQSPSNKVTEKGKDVELRCDPISGHTALYWYRQSLGQGLEFLIYFQGNSAPDKSGLPSDRFSAERTGGSVSTLTIQRTQQEDSAVYLCASRGAGETQYFGPGTRLLVL.

The DNA of the CDR3 is TGCAGTGCCTCGGGCGGGAGGGCCGTGCGCACAGATACGCAGTATTTT. Translated, it gives CSASGGRAVRTDTQYF. This chain joins TRBV20-1 and TRBJ2-3; 9 bases line up with TRBD2. The CDR3 is made up of 16 amino acids. The V and J ends lost 6 bases and 1 base, in that order; junction bases with no gene match: 11. The germline CDR1 and CDR2 sequences are DFQATT and SNEGSKA (reference sequence).

The chain carries TRBV6-1 and TRBJ2-1, with 13 positions matching TRBD2. V shed 5 bases and J 7 bases; nucleotides not matched to a gene: 8. The CDR3 sequence is 16 residues long. CDR1 MNHNS and CDR2 SASEGT come from the germline V gene. This CDR3 is CASSRTSGSRPNEQFF. In nucleotides, the CDR3 is TGTGCCAGCAGTAGGACTAGCGGGAGTCGACCTAATGAGCAGTTCTTC.

The chain is built from TRBV7-9 and TRBJ2-1; 7 bases agree with TRBD2. CDR1 and CDR2 (germline): SEHNR, FQNEAQ (reference sequence). J lost 7 bases, V lost 6 bases, and 12 bases had no gene match. This CDR3 has 15 residues. The CDR3 DNA follows: TGTGCCAGCAGTTTCGGACTAGGTCATTCGAATGAGCAGTTCTTC. It specifies CASSFGLGHSNEQFF.

This clonotype was observed many times. V gene TRBV14 combines with J gene TRBJ2-2, with D perhaps matching TRBD1 (5 bases). Germline assignment: CDR1 SGHDN and CDR2 FVKESK. The CDR3 totals 16 residues. V was trimmed by 0 bases and J by 1 base, leaving 9 bases between them. The CDR3 is CASSQDVGLNTGELFF. The DNA for the CDR3 is TGTGCCAGCAGCCAAGATGTGGGGCTGAACACCGGGGAGCTGTTTTTT.

This clonotype was counted many times. The chain joins TRBV5-1 to TRBJ2-3; 9 nucleotides agree with TRBD2. This CDR3 has 15 amino acids. Germline CDR1 SGHRS, CDR2 YFSETQ. V lost 4 bases to trimming and J lost 6 bases; unmatched junction nucleotides: 9. CDR3 in amino acids: CASSGGLAGADTQYF. The CDR3 DNA reads TGCGCCAGCAGCGGGGGACTAGCTGGGGCCGATACGCAGTATTTT.

The CDR3 region has the DNA TGTGCCAGCAGTTTATCGGGGACATCACCCTACGAGCAGTACTTC. Translation: CASSLSGTSPYEQYF. The chain carries TRBV12-3 or TRBV12-4 and TRBJ2-7, with D perhaps matching TRBD1 (6 bases). The CDR3 is 15 amino acids. The V end was cut by 2 bases, the J end by 2 bases, with 13 bases between.

In this sample, this clonotype turned up a few times. The chain carries TRBV10-3 and TRBJ2-1; D unclear. The CDR3 length is 13 residues. The germline V gene encodes CDR1 ENHRY and CDR2 SYGVKD. Trimming stripped 4 bases from V and 0 bases from J, with 4 bases between. The CDR3 nucleotides read TGTGCCATCAGTGGGGCCTCCTACAATGAGCAGTTCTTC. It is translated as CAISGASYNEQFF.

The V call is TRBV7-9, the J call TRBJ2-6, with D possibly TRBD2 on 5 matching bases. This CDR3 has 17 amino acids. Germline loops: CDR1 SEHNR, CDR2 FQNEAQ (reference sequence). V lost 5 bases and J lost 1, with 15 bases in between. CDR3 region: CASSQGLSMSGANVLTF. CDR3 sequence (DNA): TGTGCCAGCAGCCAAGGACTCAGTATGTCTGGGGCCAACGTCCTGACTTTC.

J is TRBJ2-2 and V is TRBV12-3 or TRBV12-4; no definite D call. CDR3 length equals 12 residues. V was cut by 5 bases and J by 4 bases, with 5 bases left in between. In nucleotides, the CDR3 is TGTGCCAGCAGTATAACCACCGGGGAGCTGTTTTTT. Translated: CASSITTGELFF.